What follows describes a single TCR beta chain. As yet, its antigen is unknown. The sample comes from a study of shared clonotypes between healthy human individuals. At the level of the study: In total, the donors were a couple of women and a few men aged 18 to 49.

Overall study results and limits: Around 4.9% of naive CD4 clonotypes were shared across four donors. It was the non-shared clonotypes that had lower generation probabilities than clonotypes shared by all four donors.

The V end lost 0 bases, the J end lost 4 bases, and 19 bases lay between the germline ends. CDR1 and CDR2 from the germline V gene are LGHNA and YSLEER. This CDR3 spans 18 amino acids. The sorted-subset replicate PCRs were given roughly 190 ng DNA, which is 30,000 to 35,000 T cell genomes. Sequencing used immunoSEQ multiplex PCR; TCRdb keeps in-frame clones, though not all of them. This table has some 2 million clones, roughly 95% appearing once. The gene calls are TRBV4-3 and TRBJ2-1; TRBD1 might be the D (6 bases). The material sequenced was naive CD4+ T cells sorted from blood. Noted subset: CD45RA+ positively selected. The source is a man between 18 and 35 years old in good health. The CDR3 sequence: CASSQDTYPGHSYNEQFF. CDR3 DNA: TGCGCCAGCAGCCAAGACACATACCCGGGACATTCGTACAATGAGCAGTTCTTC.